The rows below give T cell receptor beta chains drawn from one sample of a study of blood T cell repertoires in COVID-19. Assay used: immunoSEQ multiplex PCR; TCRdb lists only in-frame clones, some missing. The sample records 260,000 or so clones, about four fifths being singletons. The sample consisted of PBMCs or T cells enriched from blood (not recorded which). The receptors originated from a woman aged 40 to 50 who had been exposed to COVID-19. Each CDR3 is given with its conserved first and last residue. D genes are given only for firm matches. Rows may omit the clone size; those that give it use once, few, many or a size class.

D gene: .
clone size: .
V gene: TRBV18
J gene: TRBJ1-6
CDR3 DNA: TGTGCCAGCTCACCTCTGGACAAGGAGATTTCACCCCTCCACTTT
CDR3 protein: CASSPLDKEISPLHF

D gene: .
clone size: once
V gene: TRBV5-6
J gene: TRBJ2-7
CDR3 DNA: TGTGCCAGCAGCTGGAGTGACGAGCAGTACTTC
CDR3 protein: CASSWSDEQYF

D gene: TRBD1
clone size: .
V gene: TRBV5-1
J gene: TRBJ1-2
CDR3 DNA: TGCGCCAGCAGCTTCCGGACAGGGCTCGTTAGGGGCCAACCCTATGGCTACACCTTC
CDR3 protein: CASSFRTGLVRGQPYGYTF

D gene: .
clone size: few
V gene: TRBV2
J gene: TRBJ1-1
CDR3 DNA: TGTGCCAGCAGCCCACAGGGAGGGGGCACTGAAGCTTTCTTT
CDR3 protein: CASSPQGGGTEAFF

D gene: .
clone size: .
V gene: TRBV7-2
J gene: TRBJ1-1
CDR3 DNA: TGTGCCAGCAGCCTCGACAGCCAGTTATTTATGAACACTGAAGCTTTCTTT
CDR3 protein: CASSLDSQLFMNTEAFF

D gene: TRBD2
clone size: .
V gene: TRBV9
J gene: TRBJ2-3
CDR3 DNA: TGTGCCAGCAGCTTAGGGACTAGCTCTAGCACAGATACGCAGTATTTT
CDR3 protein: CASSLGTSSSTDTQYF

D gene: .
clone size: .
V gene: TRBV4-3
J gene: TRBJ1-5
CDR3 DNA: TGCGCCAGCAGCCAAGCGGGACTGAGCAATCAGCCCCAGCATTTT
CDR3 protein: CASSQAGLSNQPQHF

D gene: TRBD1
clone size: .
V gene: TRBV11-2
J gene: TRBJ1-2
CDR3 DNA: TGTGCCAGCAGCTTCCATGGACAGGGCAACTATGGCTACACCTTC
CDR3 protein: CASSFHGQGNYGYTF

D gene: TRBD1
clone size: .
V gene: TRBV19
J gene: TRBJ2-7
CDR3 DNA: TGTGCCAGTAGCAGACAGGGGTCCGGCGACGAGCAGTACTTC
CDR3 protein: CASSRQGSGDEQYF

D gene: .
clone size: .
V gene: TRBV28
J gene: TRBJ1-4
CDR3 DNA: TGTGCCAGTTTAGATCAAGGGCAGGGCGGTGAAAAACTGTTTTTT
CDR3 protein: CASLDQGQGGEKLFF

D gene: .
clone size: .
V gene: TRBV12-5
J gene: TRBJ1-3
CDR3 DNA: TGTGCTAGTGGTTCGGGGGAACCTGGAAACACCATATATTTT
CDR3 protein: CASGSGEPGNTIYF

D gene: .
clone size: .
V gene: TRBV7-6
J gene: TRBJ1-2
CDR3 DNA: TGTGCCAGCAGCTCCCCAGAGGCGAATGGCTACACCTTC
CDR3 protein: CASSSPEANGYTF

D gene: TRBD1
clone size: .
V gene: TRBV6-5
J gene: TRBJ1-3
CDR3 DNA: TGTGCCAGCAGGCCGGGACAGGGAACCAACACCATATATTTT
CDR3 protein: CASRPGQGTNTIYF

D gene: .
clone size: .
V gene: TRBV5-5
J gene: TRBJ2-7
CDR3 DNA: TGTGCCAGCAGCTTTCGACAGTCAAGCTCCTACGAGCAGTACTTC
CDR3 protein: CASSFRQSSSYEQYF

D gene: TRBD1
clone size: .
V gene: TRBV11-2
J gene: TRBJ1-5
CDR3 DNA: TGTGCCAGCAGCTTAGCCACAGGGGGGGTGAGCAATCAGCCCCAGCATTTT
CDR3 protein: CASSLATGGVSNQPQHF

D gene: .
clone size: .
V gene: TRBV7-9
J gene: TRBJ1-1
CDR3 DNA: TGTGCCAGCAGCTTAGAAGGAGGCCCCACTGAAGCTTTCTTT
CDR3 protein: CASSLEGGPTEAFF

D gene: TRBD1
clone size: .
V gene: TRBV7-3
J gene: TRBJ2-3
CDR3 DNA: TGTGCCAGCAGCCGCCCCGGACAGGGAGTTGCAGATACGCAGTATTTT
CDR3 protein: CASSRPGQGVADTQYF

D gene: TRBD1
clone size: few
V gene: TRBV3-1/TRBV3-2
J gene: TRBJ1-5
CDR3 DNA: TGTGCCAGCAGCCAAGCTGGACAGGGCCCCCAGCCCCAGCATTTT
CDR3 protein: CASSQAGQGPQPQHF

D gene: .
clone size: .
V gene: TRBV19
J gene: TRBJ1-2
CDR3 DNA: TGTGCCAGTAATCCTGGGGCTGGGCACCATGGCTACACCTTC
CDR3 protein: CASNPGAGHHGYTF

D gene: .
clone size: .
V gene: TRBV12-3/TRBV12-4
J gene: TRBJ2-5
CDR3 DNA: TGTGCCAGCAGCCCACCGGGACAAGAGACCCAGTACTTC
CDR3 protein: CASSPPGQETQYF

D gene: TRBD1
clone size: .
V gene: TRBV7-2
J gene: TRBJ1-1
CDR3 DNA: TGTGCCAGCAGCTTAGTTGGGACAGGGACACGATCGGAAGCTTTCTTT
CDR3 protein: CASSLVGTGTRSEAFF

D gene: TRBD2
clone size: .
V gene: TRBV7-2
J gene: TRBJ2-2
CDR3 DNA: TGTGCCAGCAGCTCTGGGCATGGGCGGGGGAGGAGCGGGGAGCTGTTTTTT
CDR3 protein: CASSSGHGRGRSGELFF

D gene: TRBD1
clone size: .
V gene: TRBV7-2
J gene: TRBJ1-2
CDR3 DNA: TGTGCCAGCAGCCCCCAGGGGGCGAATGTTTACTATGGCTACACCTTC
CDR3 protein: CASSPQGANVYYGYTF

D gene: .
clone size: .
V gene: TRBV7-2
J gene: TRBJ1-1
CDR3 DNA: TGTGCCAGCAGAACAGGGTTGAACACTGAAGCTTTCTTT
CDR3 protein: CASRTGLNTEAFF

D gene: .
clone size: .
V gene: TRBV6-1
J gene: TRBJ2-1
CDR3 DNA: TGTGCCAGCAGTGAATGGGACTCGCTCAATGAGCAGTTCTTC
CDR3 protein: CASSEWDSLNEQFF

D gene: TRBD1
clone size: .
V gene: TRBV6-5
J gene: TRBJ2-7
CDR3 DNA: TGTGCCAGCAGATCCGGGACAGGGAGGTCCTACGAGCAGTACTTC
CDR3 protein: CASRSGTGRSYEQYF

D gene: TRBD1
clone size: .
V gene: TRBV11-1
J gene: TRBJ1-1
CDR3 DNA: TGTGCCAGCAGCTTTCCCGGACAGGGGGGAACTGAAGCTTTCTTT
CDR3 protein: CASSFPGQGGTEAFF

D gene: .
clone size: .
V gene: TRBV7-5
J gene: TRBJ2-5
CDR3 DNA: TGTGCCAGAAGCTACAAAAGCGGGGGGCAAGAGACCCAGTACTTC
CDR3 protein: CARSYKSGGQETQYF

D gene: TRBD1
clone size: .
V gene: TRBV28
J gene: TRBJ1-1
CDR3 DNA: TGTGCCAGCCTACAGGGGGTGGGGAACACTGAAGCTTTCTTT
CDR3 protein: CASLQGVGNTEAFF

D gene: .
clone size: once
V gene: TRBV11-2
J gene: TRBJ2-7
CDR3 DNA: TGTGCCAGCAGCTTAGATCGAAGAGTCGAGCAGTACTTC
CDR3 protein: CASSLDRRVEQYF

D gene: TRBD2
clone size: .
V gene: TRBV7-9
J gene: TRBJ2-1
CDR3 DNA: TGTGCCAGCAGCTCCCGCGGGTTAGCGGGGGGGCCAAGGGATGAGCAGTTCTTC
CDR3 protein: CASSSRGLAGGPRDEQFF

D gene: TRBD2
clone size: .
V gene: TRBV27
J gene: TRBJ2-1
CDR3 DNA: TGTGCCAGCACCCCGGGACTAGCGGCCTACAATGAGCAGTTCTTC
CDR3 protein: CASTPGLAAYNEQFF

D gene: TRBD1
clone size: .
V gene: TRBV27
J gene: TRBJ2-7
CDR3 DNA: TGTGCCAGCAGTCCATTACAGGGGCCGCGGATCTACGAGCAGTACTTC
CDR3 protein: CASSPLQGPRIYEQYF

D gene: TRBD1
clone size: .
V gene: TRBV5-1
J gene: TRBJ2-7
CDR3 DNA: TGCGCCAGCAGCTTAAACAGGGGCAATTCCTACGAGCAGTACTTC
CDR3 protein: CASSLNRGNSYEQYF

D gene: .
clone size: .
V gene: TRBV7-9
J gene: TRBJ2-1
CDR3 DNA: TGTGCCAGCAGCTTTTGGCAGTCAGGCTCCTACAATGAGCAGTTCTTC
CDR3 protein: CASSFWQSGSYNEQFF

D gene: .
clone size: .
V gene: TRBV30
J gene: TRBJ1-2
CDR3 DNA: TGTGCCTGGACAGGGAAAGCCGGCTACACCTTC
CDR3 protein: CAWTGKAGYTF

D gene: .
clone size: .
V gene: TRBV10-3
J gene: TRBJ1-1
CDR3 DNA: TGTGCCATCAGGGTTTCCCGGGAGACAGAAGCTTTCTTT
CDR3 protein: CAIRVSRETEAFF

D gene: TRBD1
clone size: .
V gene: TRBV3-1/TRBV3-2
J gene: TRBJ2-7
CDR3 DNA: TGTGCCAGCAGCCCCCAACTCGACAGGGATTACGAGCAGTACTTC
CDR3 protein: CASSPQLDRDYEQYF

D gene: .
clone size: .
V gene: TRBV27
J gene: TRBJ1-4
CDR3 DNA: TGTGCCAGCAGTTCCTGGAAGAACAGGAACGAAAAACTGTTTTTT
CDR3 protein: CASSSWKNRNEKLFF

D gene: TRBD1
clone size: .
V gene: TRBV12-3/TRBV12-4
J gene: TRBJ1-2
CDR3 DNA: TGTGCCAGCAGCCCAGGAATGGACAGGGGGTACACCTTC
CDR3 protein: CASSPGMDRGYTF

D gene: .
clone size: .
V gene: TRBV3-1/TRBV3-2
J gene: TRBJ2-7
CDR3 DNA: TGTGCCAGCAGCCCCCGCTTAAAATCCAGCTCCTACGAGCAGTACTTC
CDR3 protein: CASSPRLKSSSYEQYF

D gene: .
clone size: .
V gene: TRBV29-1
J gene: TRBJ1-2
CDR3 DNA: TGCAGCGTTTTTCCCGGTGGTAACTATGGCTACACCTTC
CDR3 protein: CSVFPGGNYGYTF

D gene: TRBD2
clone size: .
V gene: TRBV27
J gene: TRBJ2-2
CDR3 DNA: TGTGCCAGCAGTACGGGGACTAGCGCGAACACCGGGGAGCTGTTTTTT
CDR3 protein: CASSTGTSANTGELFF

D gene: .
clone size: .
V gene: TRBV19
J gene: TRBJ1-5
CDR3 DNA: TGTGCCAGTAGTTTCAGGGGAAGGCCCCAGCATTTT
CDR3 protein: CASSFRGRPQHF

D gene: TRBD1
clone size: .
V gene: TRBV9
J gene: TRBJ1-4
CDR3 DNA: TGTGCCAGCAGCGGACAGGGGGCCGGAGATGAAAAACTGTTTTTT
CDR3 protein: CASSGQGAGDEKLFF

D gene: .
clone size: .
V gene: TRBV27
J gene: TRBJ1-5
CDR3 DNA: TGTGCCAGCAGTTTGTTTGGGGGGGATAGCAATCAGCCCCAGCATTTT
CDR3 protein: CASSLFGGDSNQPQHF

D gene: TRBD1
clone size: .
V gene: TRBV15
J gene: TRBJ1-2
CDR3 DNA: TGTGCCACCAGCCCCCAAGGGGGACAGGGGCCCTTTAACTATGGCTACACCTTC
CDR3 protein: CATSPQGGQGPFNYGYTF

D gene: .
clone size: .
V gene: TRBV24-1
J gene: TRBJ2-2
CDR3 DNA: TGTGCCACCAGTGATTTTACTGGGCTTGGAACCGGGGAGCTGTTTTTT
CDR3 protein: CATSDFTGLGTGELFF